The 24 T cell receptor beta chains below all came from one sample that was sequenced in a study of Ad26.COV2.S vaccination and SARS-CoV-2 variants. Treatment described: some 20 received Ad26.COV2.S at low or high dose, single or two shots; several received placebo; per-sample allocation not given. Each sample was drawn 63 days after the first injection (of vaccine or placebo). TCRdb's table, derived via immunoSEQ multiplex PCR, lists solely in-frame clones and lacks some. Of roughly 420,000 clones in the sample, 88% are singletons; the top ten hold 3.6%. The sequencing used peripheral blood, collected in a trial of Ad26.COV2.S vaccine versus placebo. These receptors were collected from a person aged 18-60 years who received the Ad26.COV2.S COVID-19 vaccine or a placebo.

The V gene is TRBV19, the J gene TRBJ1-3; the D gene is possibly TRBD1 (5 bases). Germline V gene data show CDR1 as LNHDA and CDR2 as SQIVND (reference sequence). V lost 5 bases to trimming and J lost 5 bases, with 16 bases between them. The CDR3 consists of 15 residues. This CDR3 reads CASSRSGNRRNTIYF. CDR3 DNA sequence: TGTGCCAGTAGTCGTTCTGGGAACAGGAGAAACACCATATATTTT.

The chain has TRBV28 and TRBJ2-3; weak D call: TRBD1 (5 bases). V gave up 3 bases and J gave up 3 bases, with 19 bases separating them. This CDR3 comprises 17 residues. Germline CDR1 reads MDHEN; CDR2 reads SYDVKM. The CDR3 protein is CASSFIRTLPATDTQYF. For the CDR3, the DNA is TGTGCCAGCAGTTTCATAAGGACACTACCGGCGACAGATACGCAGTATTTT.

This rearrangement joins TRBV4-1 to TRBJ2-7; 10 bases match TRBD1. Germline CDR1 reads MGHRA; CDR2 reads YSYEKL. This CDR3 is 16 amino acids long. Trimming at V came to 3 bases and at J to 9 bases, leaving 14 bases not matched to a gene. CDR3 in DNA: TGCGCCAGCAGCCAGGCCGGGACAGGGGACCCGTTTGGGCAGTACTTC. Translated, it gives CASSQAGTGDPFGQYF.

The genes are TRBV7-9 and TRBJ1-6; TRBD1 is a possible D gene (5 bases). Looked up from germline, CDR1 is SEHNR and CDR2 is FQNEAQ (reference sequence). V lost 5 bases and J lost 9, with 20 bases in between. The CDR3 spans 16 residues. CDR3 DNA sequence: TGTGCCAGCAGCCACCTTGGGGGAGCAGGGAGTTCACCCCTCCACTTT. It translates to CASSHLGGAGSSPLHF.

The chain combines TRBV3-1 (or the pseudogene TRBV3-2) with TRBJ1-4, with 7 nucleotides matching TRBD1. V dropped 1 base and J dropped 3; count of bases not matched to a gene: 2. CDR1 LGHDT and CDR2 YNNKEL come from the germline V gene (reference sequence). This CDR3 spans 15 amino acids. The CDR3 DNA follows: TGTGCCAGCAGCCAAGCGACAGGGCCTAATGAAAAACTGTTTTTT. Its translation: CASSQATGPNEKLFF.

V gene TRBV3-1 (or the pseudogene TRBV3-2) combines with J gene TRBJ2-7; 9 bases map to TRBD1. The germline gives CDR1 LGHDT, CDR2 YNNKEL (reference sequence). The CDR3 length is 14 residues. With 4 bases clipped from V and 4 bases from J, the junction kept 5 bases outside the gene matches. Here the CDR3 reads CASSPEQGAYEQYF. The CDR3 nucleotides are TGTGCCAGCAGCCCAGAACAGGGGGCGTACGAGCAGTACTTC.

This chain links TRBV5-1 with TRBJ1-4, with D unclear. The CDR3 extends over 15 amino acids. Trimming removed 4 bases from V and 5 bases from J, with 15 bases in between. In germline, CDR1 is SGHRS, CDR2 YFSETQ. The CDR3 loop is CASSPLGYANEKLFF. The CDR3 DNA reads as TGCGCCAGCAGCCCGCTCGGATACGCAAATGAAAAACTGTTTTTT.

The genes are TRBV7-9 and TRBJ2-6, with 9 bases aligning to TRBD1. Germline CDR1 reads SEHNR; CDR2 reads FQNEAQ (reference sequence). The CDR3 spans 18 residues. The V gene end was trimmed by 3 bases and the J gene end by 1 base; junction bases not matched to a gene: 7. CDR3 in DNA: TGTGCCAGCAGCTTTGGAGGACAGGGGTTTTCTGGGGCCAACGTCCTGACTTTC. Encoded protein: CASSFGGQGFSGANVLTF.

This clone was recorded many times. V and J are TRBV7-2 and TRBJ2-7; D remains unclear. The CDR3 contains 14 residues. V lost 2 bases, J lost 2 bases, and 10 bases lay in between. Looked up from germline, CDR1 is SGHTA and CDR2 is FQGNSA. CDR3 loop: CASSLTVSTYEQYF. The CDR3 DNA reads TGTGCCAGCAGCTTAACCGTCAGCACCTACGAGCAGTACTTC.

V usage is TRBV7-2 and J usage is TRBJ2-7, with 10 bases that match TRBD2. CDR1 SGHTA and CDR2 FQGNSA come from the germline V gene. Trimming took 3 bases from V and 6 from J; bases not matched to a gene: 5. CDR3 length equals 14 residues. The CDR3 loop reads CASSFTSGVTEQYF. CDR3 sequence (DNA): TGTGCCAGCAGCTTTACTAGCGGGGTTACCGAGCAGTACTTC.

The chain combines TRBV27 with TRBJ1-1, with TRBD1 identical over 8 bases. The V and J ends lost 3 bases and 3 bases, in that order; junction bases with no gene match: 12. The CDR3 is 17 amino acids. Germline CDR1 reads MNHEY; CDR2 reads SMNVEV (reference sequence). Here the CDR3 DNA reads TGTGCCAGCAGTTTGACCCGACAGGGGCCTGGGGACACTGAAGCTTTCTTT. It translates to CASSLTRQGPGDTEAFF.

Only one count was recorded for this clone. The chain joins TRBV10-3 to TRBJ1-1; unclear D gene. The CDR3 covers 17 residues. Trimming removed 4 bases at V and 0 bases at J, with 18 bases between. CDR1 is ENHRY and CDR2 is SYGVKD in the germline V gene. The CDR3 sequence is CAISGTGKIILNTEAFF. The CDR3 DNA is TGTGCCATCAGTGGGACGGGTAAGATAATATTGAACACTGAAGCTTTCTTT.

A single count supports this clone. The V gene is TRBV29-1, the J gene TRBJ2-7; maybe TRBD1 (5 bases). CDR3 length: 11 amino acids. V gave up 4 bases and J gave up 6 bases, with 10 bases separating them. Germline assignment: CDR1 SQVTM and CDR2 ANQGSEA. The CDR3 loop reads CSVGGLGEQYF. DNA for the CDR3: TGCAGCGTTGGGGGCCTGGGCGAGCAGTACTTC.

The chain carries TRBV19 and TRBJ2-3; tentatively, D is TRBD1 or TRBD2 (5 bases each). The V and J ends lost 9 bases and 2 bases respectively, with 18 bases between them. CDR1 LNHDA and CDR2 SQIVND come from the germline V gene (reference sequence). The CDR3 runs to 15 residues. DNA for the CDR3: TGTGCCAGCAGATCTTGGGACCCTAACACAGATACGCAGTATTTT. It is translated as CASRSWDPNTDTQYF.

The chain couples TRBV7-6 to TRBJ2-7, with 10 bases identical to TRBD2. The V and J ends lost 5 bases and 2 bases, in that order; junction bases with no gene match: 6. The CDR3 contains 15 residues. Germline V gene lookup returns CDR1 SGHVS and CDR2 FNYEAQ. The CDR3 here is CASSPFSGGAYEQYF. The CDR3 nucleotides are TGTGCCAGCAGCCCATTCAGCGGGGGGGCCTACGAGCAGTACTTC. The whole variable domain, remainder taken from reference TRBV7-6 and TRBJ2-7, is GAGVSQSPRYKVTKRGQDVALRCDPISGHVSLYWYRQALGQGPEFLTYFNYEAQQDKSGLPNDRFSAERPEGSISTLTIQRTEQRDSAMYRCASSPFSGGAYEQYFGPGTRLTVT.

J is TRBJ1-1 and V is TRBV12-3 or TRBV12-4; no clear D gene. V lost 1 base and J 0 bases, leaving 3 bases between the germline ends. CDR3 length equals 13 residues. This CDR3 is CASSLVMNTEAFF. The CDR3 DNA follows: TGTGCCAGCAGTTTAGTTATGAACACTGAAGCTTTCTTT.

The chain uses TRBV5-1 and TRBJ1-4; 7 bases are a match to TRBD1. The germline CDR1 and CDR2 sequences are SGHRS and YFSETQ. The CDR3 consists of 16 residues. Trimming cost V 4 bases and J 7 bases; bases outside gene matches: 13. The CDR3 region is CASSRTPDRSREKLFF. The CDR3 bases are TGCGCCAGCAGCAGGACCCCGGACAGGTCTCGTGAAAAACTGTTTTTT.

V is TRBV19 and J is TRBJ1-5; weak D call: TRBD1 (5 bases). The CDR3 extends over 13 amino acids. Germline loops: CDR1 LNHDA, CDR2 SQIVND (reference sequence). Trimming left V 5 bases short and J 3 bases short, with 8 bases between. The chain's CDR3 is CASSWTNNQPQHF. For the CDR3, the DNA is TGTGCCAGTAGTTGGACAAACAATCAGCCCCAGCATTTT.

This chain connects TRBV6-5 to TRBJ2-3, with D possibly being TRBD2 (5 bases). The CDR3 sequence is 14 residues long. Trimming removed 8 bases from V and 8 bases from J, with 20 bases in between. The germline V gene encodes CDR1 MNHEY and CDR2 SVGAGI. DNA for the CDR3: TGTGCCAGCTGCCCCGGGGATCGCCCTGGTACGCAGTATTTT. It translates to CASCPGDRPGTQYF.

The V call is TRBV30, the J call TRBJ2-2; D might be TRBD1 (6 bases). The CDR3 contains 14 residues. CDR1 GTSNPN and CDR2 SVGIG come from the germline V gene (reference sequence). Trimming left V 1 base short and J 5 bases short, with 11 bases between. CDR3 DNA sequence: TGTGCCTGGAGTGCGGTAGGGGGAACCGGGGAGCTGTTTTTT. It translates to CAWSAVGGTGELFF.

As concerns this clone: In the same sample, other DNA sequences code for this CDR3. The chain couples TRBV2 to TRBJ2-7; tentative D call: TRBD1 (6 bases). The ends were cut back, 6 bases at V and 1 base at J, with 7 bases in the middle. The germline gives CDR1 SNHLY, CDR2 FYNNEI. This CDR3 comprises 12 residues. This CDR3 reads CASRQGSYEQYF. The CDR3 nucleotides are TGTGCCAGCAGACAGGGATCCTACGAGCAGTACTTC.

This rearrangement joins TRBV28 to TRBJ2-7; TRBD2 is a possible D gene (5 bases). CDR1 is MDHEN, CDR2 SYDVKM, per germline. The CDR3 totals 13 residues. V dropped 5 bases and J dropped 5 bases, with 13 bases sitting between them. The CDR3 DNA reads as TGTGCCAGCAGTCCGGGGAACCCCCACGAGCAGTACTTC. Its translation is CASSPGNPHEQYF.

With regard to this clone: Distinct nucleotide sequences in the sample also encode this CDR3. The chain is built from TRBV29-1 and TRBJ2-1; D not certain. Per germline, CDR1 SQVTM and CDR2 ANQGSEA. The CDR3 is made up of 12 amino acids. V lost 3 bases and J 5 bases, leaving 8 bases between the germline ends. CDR3 protein: CSVEVRDNEQFF. The CDR3 region has the DNA TGCAGCGTTGAGGTTCGGGACAATGAGCAGTTCTTC.

This clone was counted a few times. J is TRBJ2-7 and V is TRBV7-6; D is ambiguous. Germline CDR1 SGHVS, CDR2 FNYEAQ. This CDR3 has 11 amino acids. V lost 1 base to trimming and J lost 9 bases, with 7 bases between them. DNA of the CDR3: TGTGCCAGCAGCTTAGATGGTGGGCAGTACTTC. It is translated as CASSLDGGQYF. The complete variable domain, with remaining parts taken from reference TRBV7-6 and TRBJ2-7, reads GAGVSQSPRYKVTKRGQDVALRCDPISGHVSLYWYRQALGQGPEFLTYFNYEAQQDKSGLPNDRFSAERPEGSISTLTIQRTEQRDSAMYRCASSLDGGQYFGPGTRLTVT.